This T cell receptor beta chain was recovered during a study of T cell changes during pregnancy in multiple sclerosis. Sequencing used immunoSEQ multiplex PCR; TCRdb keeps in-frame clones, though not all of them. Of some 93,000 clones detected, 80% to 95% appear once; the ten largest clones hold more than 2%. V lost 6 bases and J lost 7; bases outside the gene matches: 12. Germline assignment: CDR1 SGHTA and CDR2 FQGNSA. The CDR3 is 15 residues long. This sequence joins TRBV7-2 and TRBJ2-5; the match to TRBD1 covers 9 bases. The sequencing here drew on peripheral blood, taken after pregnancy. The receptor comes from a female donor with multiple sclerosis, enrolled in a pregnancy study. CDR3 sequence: CASSFTQGAMRTQYF. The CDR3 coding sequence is TGTGCCAGCAGTTTCACACAGGGGGCGATGAGGACCCAGTACTTC. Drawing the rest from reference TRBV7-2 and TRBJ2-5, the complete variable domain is GAGVSQSPSNKVTEKGKDVELRCDPISGHTALYWYRQSLGQGLEFLIYFQGNSAPDKSGLPSDRFSAERTGGSVSTLTIQRTQQEDSAVYLCASSFTQGAMRTQYFGPGTRLLVL.